The clone carrying this TCR beta chain showed up many times. The sample originates from a study of T cells after yellow fever vaccination. The germline CDR1 and CDR2 sequences are ENHRY and SYGVKD. V shed 5 bases, J shed 1 base, and the junction held 4 bases outside the gene matches. CDR3 length: 14 residues. TCRdb re-analysed the 5' RACE reads in MiXCR, keeping a single row per CDR3 protein. In the table there are around 300,000 distinct CDR3 sequences, 10% to 15% of which are singletons. This specimen consisted of CD4+ T cells sorted from PBMCs, obtained 45 days after the yellow fever booster vaccination. The rearrangement joins TRBV10-3 to TRBJ1-1; 7 nucleotides align to TRBD1. This receptor was taken from a man aged 30-40 years who received the YFV17D yellow fever vaccine. The CDR3 loop reads CAISSQGENTEAFF. CDR3 nucleotides: TGTGCCATCAGTTCTCAGGGGGAGAACACTGAAGCTTTCTTT.